One sample yielded the 9 T cell receptor beta chains listed below, sequenced in a study of early T cells in non-severe SARS-CoV-2 infection. From the 5' RACE reads, TCRdb called clonotypes with MiXCR, one entry per CDR3 protein. The sample includes approximately 79,000 distinct CDR3 sequences, roughly 12% of them seen just once. Sequencing used whole blood. Receptors were obtained from an adult who was a healthcare worker with PCR-confirmed SARS-CoV-2 infection or an uninfected control (not recorded which).

This clonotype was detected only a few times. The J gene is TRBJ2-7, the V gene TRBV9; 9 bases are a match to TRBD1. Per the germline V gene, CDR1 is SGDLS and CDR2 is YYNGEE. The CDR3 consists of 14 residues. J was trimmed by 3 bases and V by 4 bases; bases with no gene match: 5. This CDR3 reads CASSLGTGNYEQYF. The CDR3 DNA sequence: TGTGCCAGCAGCCTTGGGACAGGGAACTACGAGCAGTACTTC.

There are many counts of this clonotype. The chain recombines TRBV12-3 or TRBV12-4 with TRBJ1-5; TRBD1 aligns across 7 bases. V was clipped by 1 base and J by 2 bases; unmatched bases: 2. CDR3 length equals 15 residues. The CDR3 nucleotides read TGTGCCAGCAGTTTAGACCAGGGGGGCAATCAGCCCCAGCATTTT. This translates into CASSLDQGGNQPQHF.

This clonotype was observed at least ten times. The chain carries TRBV12-3 or TRBV12-4 and TRBJ2-2; 10 bases match TRBD2. The CDR3 consists of 15 residues. V dropped 2 bases and J dropped 4; count of bases not matched to a gene: 1. CDR3 region: CASSLRLAGTGELFF. CDR3 DNA sequence: TGTGCCAGCAGTTTACGACTAGCGGGCACCGGGGAGCTGTTTTTT.

V gene TRBV12-3 or TRBV12-4 combines with J gene TRBJ2-7; D perhaps matches TRBD1 (6 bases). The CDR3 is 14 residues long. V lost 5 bases to trimming and J lost 2 bases, with 13 bases between them. CDR3 DNA sequence: TGTGCCAGCAGTCCTCGGACAGTCCCCTACGAGCAGTACTTC. Protein product: CASSPRTVPYEQYF.

This clonotype was counted a few times. The chain uses TRBV29-1 and TRBJ1-1; D not certain. CDR1 and CDR2 (germline): SQVTM, ANQGSEA. This CDR3 spans 11 amino acids. V lost 4 bases, J lost 4 bases, and 7 bases lay in between. The CDR3 bases are TGCAGCGTTGCTCGGTCCACTGAAGCTTTCTTT. This sequence encodes CSVARSTEAFF.

A few counts support this clonotype. V is TRBV28 and J is TRBJ1-1; 8 bases agree with TRBD1. The CDR3 has 20 amino acids. The V gene end was trimmed by 3 bases and the J gene end by 0 bases; junction bases not matched to a gene: 18. Germline V gives CDR1 MDHEN, CDR2 SYDVKM. Written as DNA, the CDR3 is TGTGCCAGCAGTTTCCTCGATTGGGGGACAGGTTTCGGGATGAACACTGAAGCTTTCTTT. As protein: CASSFLDWGTGFGMNTEAFF. The variable domain in full, with the rest retrieved from reference TRBV28 and TRBJ1-1, is DVKVTQSSRYLVKRTGEKVFLECVQDMDHENMFWYRQDPGLGLRLIYFSYDVKMKEKGDIPEGYSVSREKKERFSLILESASTNQTSMYLCASSFLDWGTGFGMNTEAFFGQGTRLTVV.

The CDR3 region is CASSDHRVDQFF. CDR3 nucleotides: TGTGCCAGCAGTGACCACAGGGTTGATCAGTTCTTC. The J gene is TRBJ2-1, the V gene TRBV28; D may be TRBD1 (6 bases). Trimming left V 5 bases short and J 13 bases short, with 15 bases between. Germline lookup yields CDR1 MDHEN and CDR2 SYDVKM. This CDR3 is built from 12 residues.

This clonotype appeared many times. The rearrangement links TRBV19 to TRBJ2-1; no clear D gene. The CDR3 sequence is 12 residues long. Germline-derived CDR1 and CDR2 are LNHDA and SQIVND (reference sequence). The V end lost 3 bases, the J end lost 3 bases, and 3 bases lay between the germline ends. The CDR3: CASSIGYNEQFF. CDR3 DNA: TGTGCCAGTAGTATTGGCTACAATGAGCAGTTCTTC.

This chain connects TRBV27 to TRBJ2-7, with D hard to call. Trimming removed 2 bases from V and 3 bases from J, with 8 bases in between. CDR3 size: 13 residues. Germline V gives CDR1 MNHEY, CDR2 SMNVEV (reference sequence). CDR3 in DNA: TGTGCCAGCAGTTTAGACCAGGACTACGAGCAGTACTTC. Amino acids: CASSLDQDYEQYF.